This T cell receptor beta chain was sequenced during a study of T cell responses to AZD1222 COVID-19 vaccine. The protocol was immunoSEQ multiplex PCR, while the TCRdb copy is restricted to in-frame clones and leaves out a portion. The data show approximately 89,000 clones, with 90% seen just once and about 5.4% held by the top ten. This CDR3 has 13 amino acids. The V gene lost 1 base and the J gene lost 7 bases, with 8 bases spanning the gap. The clonotype originates from an adult who received the AZD1222 COVID-19 vaccine. The input for sequencing was peripheral blood, taken 28 days after the second AZD1222 dose. The chain carries TRBV12-3 or TRBV12-4 and TRBJ1-5; weak D call: TRBD1 (5 bases). The CDR3 DNA follows: TGTGCCAGCAGTTTAGGGGGCTGGCAGCCCCAGCATTTT. Protein product: CASSLGGWQPQHF.